The next 4 T cell receptor beta chains were all read from a single sample in a study of cytomegalovirus exposure and HLA in healthy donors. Primers included in the PCR were 60 Vbeta and 13 Jbeta primers. TCRdb's table, derived via immunoSEQ multiplex PCR, lists solely in-frame clones and lacks some. Of approximately 150,000 clones in the sample, about 85% are singletons; the top ten hold about 2.5%. The source material was PBMCs. These receptor sequences come from a young man in good health and CMV-seropositive.

This clone was observed once. The germline gene is not matched at one end of the junction; a read error may be the cause. The chain recombines TRBV7-7 with TRBJ2-1; TRBD2 aligns across 7 bases. CDR3 length: 14 residues. Germline V gene sequence: CDR1 SSHAT, CDR2 FNYEAQ (reference sequence). The CDR3 reads CASSLDGGGDEQFF. As DNA, the CDR3 is TGTGCTAGCAGCTTAGACGGGGGAGGGGATGAGCAGTTCTTC.

This rearrangement joins TRBV7-2 to TRBJ2-1; 7 bases are shared with TRBD2. The CDR3 is made up of 16 amino acids. Trimming removed 5 bases from V and 7 bases from J; junction bases left unmatched: 14. Germline CDR1 SGHTA, CDR2 FQGNSA. The CDR3 region has the DNA TGTGCCAGCAGCCTCCAAACTAGCGCGTTACCTAATGAGCAGTTCTTC. It is translated as CASSLQTSALPNEQFF.

J is TRBJ1-2 and V is TRBV6-5; TRBD1 aligns across 7 bases. The germline V gene has CDR1 MNHEY and CDR2 SVGAGI. The J segment lost 6 bases and the V segment lost 5 bases, leaving 9 bases of the junction unmatched. The CDR3 is 14 residues long. For the CDR3, the DNA is TGTGCCAGCAGTAAACGCCCGACAGGGAATGGCTACACCTTC. Translation gives CASSKRPTGNGYTF.

This chain joins TRBV19 and TRBJ1-1; 9 nucleotides agree with TRBD1. From germline, CDR1 is LNHDA and CDR2 SQIVND (reference sequence). The J segment lost 7 bases and the V segment lost 6 bases, leaving 3 bases of the junction unmatched. This CDR3 has 12 residues. The CDR3 coding sequence is TGTGCCAGTAGAACAGGGGGCGTTGAAGCTTTCTTT. This gives the protein CASRTGGVEAFF.